The 15 T cell receptor beta chains reported below all come from one sample, sequenced in a study of CD8 T cells in ankylosing spondylitis. MiXCR was run by TCRdb on the 5' RACE reads, yielding one entry per CDR3 protein. Of 150,000 to 200,000 distinct CDR3 sequences listed, about an eighth are singletons. The specimen was blood, either unsorted or a sorted T cell fraction (not recorded which). The receptors shown here come from a female donor with ankylosing spondylitis or in good health (not recorded which).

This clonotype was detected a few times. The chain recombines TRBV11-1 with TRBJ1-1; possible D gene TRBD1, 6 bases. Trimming took off 4 bases at V and 3 bases at J, with 24 bases between the two ends. The CDR3 contains 18 residues. Germline loops: CDR1 SGHAT, CDR2 FQDESV (reference sequence). The CDR3 bases are TGTGCCAGCAGCTCCGGAGAGGGCAGGGGATGGAGGGACACTGAAGCTTTCTTT. Encoded protein: CASSSGEGRGWRDTEAFF.

This chain uses TRBV24-1 with TRBJ2-1, with TRBD2 matching over 10 bases. CDR3 length equals 15 residues. V trimming: 6 bases; J trimming: 0 bases; junction bases outside the gene matches: 1. Germline CDR1 is KGHDR and CDR2 is SFDVKD. DNA of the CDR3: TGTGCCACCAGTCCTAGCGGGAGCTCCTACAATGAGCAGTTCTTC. Its protein is CATSPSGSSYNEQFF.

The CDR3 DNA reads as TGTGCCAGCAGCCCCCAGGGCCGATCCTACAATGAGCAGTTCTTC. Its protein is CASSPQGRSYNEQFF. The rearrangement joins TRBV7-8 to TRBJ2-1; D possibly corresponds to TRBD1 (5 bases). Germline CDR1 SGHVS, CDR2 FQNEAQ. CDR3 size: 15 residues. Trimming removed 5 bases from V and 1 base from J, with 12 bases in between. Using reference TRBV7-8 and TRBJ2-1 for the parts outside the CDR3, the full variable domain is GAGVSQSPRYKVAKRGQDVALRCDPISGHVSLFWYQQALGQGPEFLTYFQNEAQLDKSGLPSDRFFAERPEGSVSTLKIQRTQQEDSAVYLCASSPQGRSYNEQFFGPGTRLTVL.

In this sample, this clonotype turned up many times. This sequence joins TRBV12-3 or TRBV12-4 and TRBJ1-6, with D unclear. The CDR3 spans 14 residues. Trimming pared 6 bases from V and 7 bases from J, leaving 13 bases between. CDR3 sequence: CASSLESRNSPLHF. The CDR3 nucleotides are TGTGCCAGCAGCCTAGAATCGCGAAATTCACCCCTCCACTTT.

The chain joins TRBV7-9 to TRBJ2-5, with 9 nucleotides matching TRBD2. The CDR3 loop spans 16 amino acids. Germline CDR1 SEHNR, CDR2 FQNEAQ (reference sequence). After removal of 6 bases from V and 2 bases from J, the junction contained 10 bases not matched to a gene. CDR3 amino acids: CASRSTSGRSQETQYF. The CDR3, as DNA: TGTGCCAGCAGGTCTACTAGCGGGCGATCACAAGAGACCCAGTACTTC.

V usage is TRBV5-6 and J usage is TRBJ1-1; 8 nucleotides align to TRBD1. Germline loops: CDR1 SGHDT, CDR2 YYEEEE. The ends lost 3 bases at V and 8 bases at J; junction bases unmatched: 3. The CDR3 is 12 amino acids. CDR3 DNA: TGTGCCAGCAGCTATAGACAGGGGGAAGCTTTCTTT. This encodes CASSYRQGEAFF. Based on the CDR3 plus reference TRBV5-6 and TRBJ1-1, the full variable domain is DAGVTQSPTHLIKTRGQQVTLRCSPKSGHDTVSWYQQALGQGPQFIFQYYEEEERQRGNFPDRFSGHQFPNYSSELNVNALLLGDSALYLCASSYRQGEAFFGQGTRLTVV.

CDR3 residues: CASTMKAQLAKNIQYF. The CDR3 nucleotides are TGTGCCAGCACCATGAAGGCACAGCTAGCCAAAAACATTCAGTACTTC. The genes are TRBV6-1 and TRBJ2-4, with no clear D. Germline V lookup: CDR1 MNHNS, CDR2 SASEGT. The CDR3 spans 16 residues. Trimming shortened V by 7 bases and J by 0 bases, and 16 bases separated the two germline ends.

At least ten counts were recorded for this clonotype. V usage is TRBV3-1 and J usage is TRBJ2-2; no clear D. The V gene's germline CDR1 is LGHDT and CDR2 YNNKEL (reference sequence). V was trimmed by 0 bases and J by 7 bases, leaving 9 bases between them. The CDR3 totals 14 residues. CDR3 loop: CASSQEGRVGELFF. Here the CDR3 DNA reads TGTGCCAGCAGCCAAGAGGGAAGGGTCGGGGAGCTGTTTTTT.

This clonotype was seen at least ten times. J is TRBJ2-2 and V is TRBV2; unclear D gene. With 6 bases removed from V and 2 bases from J, the gap between germline ends came to 7 bases. From germline, CDR1 is SNHLY and CDR2 FYNNEI. The CDR3 loop spans 13 amino acids. The CDR3 protein is CASSAPNTGELFF. CDR3 nucleotide sequence: TGTGCCAGCAGCGCCCCAAACACCGGGGAGCTGTTTTTT.

Many counts were recorded for this clonotype. The rearrangement joins TRBV5-1 to TRBJ2-1; no reliable D call. This CDR3 contains 15 residues. Trimming pared 5 bases from V and 1 base from J, leaving 13 bases between. Germline CDR1 reads SGHRS; CDR2 reads YFSETQ. The CDR3 DNA follows: TGCGCCAGCAGAGTAAGCACTTCATCCTACAATGAGCAGTTCTTC. Encoded protein: CASRVSTSSYNEQFF.

This clonotype was counted many times. V is TRBV30 and J is TRBJ2-7; 9 bases agree with TRBD1. The germline V gene has CDR1 GTSNPN and CDR2 SVGIG (reference sequence). The length of the CDR3 is 14 residues. Unmatched junction bases numbered 3, after V lost 0 bases and J lost 3 bases. The CDR3 is CAWSVQDRGYEQYF. CDR3 sequence (DNA): TGTGCCTGGAGTGTACAGGACAGGGGCTACGAGCAGTACTTC. Looking up the rest from reference TRBV30 and TRBJ2-7 gives the full variable domain: SQTIHQWPATLVQPVGSPLSLECTVEGTSNPNLYWYRQAAGRGLQLLFYSVGIGQISSEVPQNLSASRPQDRQFILSSKKLLLSDSGFYLCAWSVQDRGYEQYFGPGTRLTVT.

There are many counts of this clonotype. The chain links TRBV25-1 to TRBJ2-5; 13 bases align to TRBD2. The trim removed 3 bases at V and 3 bases at J, leaving 4 bases unmatched. The CDR3 is 16 residues long. Germline-derived CDR1 and CDR2 are MGHDK and SYGVNS. The CDR3 loop reads CASSDAGTSGKETQYF. Written as DNA, the CDR3 is TGTGCCAGCAGTGACGCCGGGACTAGCGGGAAAGAGACCCAGTACTTC. Full variable domain (rest looked up from reference TRBV25-1 and TRBJ2-5): EADIYQTPRYLVIGTGKKITLECSQTMGHDKMYWYQQDPGMELHLIHYSYGVNSTEKGDLSSESTVSRIRTEHFPLTLESARPSHTSQYLCASSDAGTSGKETQYFGPGTRLLVL.

The chain is built from TRBV11-2 and TRBJ2-1, with TRBD2 matching over 11 bases. V gave up 4 bases and J gave up 12 bases; unmatched junction bases: 14. Looked up from germline, CDR1 is SGHAT and CDR2 is FQNNGV. The CDR3 spans 16 residues. The CDR3 nucleotides are TGTGCCAGCAGCTCCTTAGGGACTAGCGGCCTAAGGGGGCAGTTCTTC. Amino acid sequence: CASSSLGTSGLRGQFF.

This clonotype was found many times. The chain joins TRBV5-1 to TRBJ2-5; no reliable D call. Germline-derived CDR1 and CDR2 are SGHRS and YFSETQ. V was clipped by 0 bases and J by 2 bases, with 2 bases between them. The length of the CDR3 is 12 residues. CDR3 loop: CASSLGQETQYF. The CDR3 bases are TGCGCCAGCAGCTTGGGGCAAGAGACCCAGTACTTC. Drawing the rest from reference TRBV5-1 and TRBJ2-5, the complete variable domain is KAGVTQTPRYLIKTRGQQVTLSCSPISGHRSVSWYQQTPGQGLQFLFEYFSETQRNKGNFPGRFSGRQFSNSRSEMNVSTLELGDSALYLCASSLGQETQYFGPGTRLLVL.

The chain couples TRBV5-1 to TRBJ2-3; D might be TRBD1 or TRBD2, each matching 7 bases. The V end lost 4 bases, the J end lost 4 bases, and 19 bases lay between the germline ends. Germline V lookup: CDR1 SGHRS, CDR2 YFSETQ. This CDR3 has 16 amino acids. CDR3 sequence: CASSPQGGQLSDTQYF. The DNA of the CDR3 is TGCGCCAGCAGCCCCCAGGGGGGGCAGTTGTCAGATACGCAGTATTTT.